Presented here are 3 T cell receptor beta chains from one specimen sequenced in a study of shared clonotypes between healthy human individuals. Naive CD8 cells comprised CD45RO-negative, CCR7-positively selected cells, excluding terminally differentiated effector memory CD45RA+ cells. The table came from immunoSEQ multiplex PCR; TCRdb's copy has only in-frame clones and leaves some out. The profile covers under 2,000,000 clones, with approximately 95% appearing a single time and around 1% taken by the ten largest. The sequenced sample was naive CD8+ T cells sorted from blood. The origin of the receptors is a man aged 18 to 29 in good health.

The CDR3 DNA reads as TGTGCCAGCAGTTTAGGGCAGCATTTAAATGAAAAACTGTTTTTT. Protein: CASSLGQHLNEKLFF. This chain joins TRBV27 and TRBJ1-4; D is unclear. This CDR3 has 15 residues. Trimming shortened V by 2 bases and J by 5 bases, and 12 bases separated the two germline ends. Per germline, CDR1 MNHEY and CDR2 SMNVEV (reference sequence).

V gene TRBV11-1 combines with J gene TRBJ2-2; 9 bases are shared with TRBD1. Germline CDR1 reads SGHAT; CDR2 reads FQDESV (reference sequence). CDR3 size: 19 residues. J gave up 2 bases and V 3 bases, and 13 bases lay outside the gene matches. CDR3 nucleotides: TGTGCCAGCAGCTTCTACCCTTCCCCGGGACAGGGTAACACCGGGGAGCTGTTTTTT. Translation gives CASSFYPSPGQGNTGELFF.

In its sample, this clone was seen once. The chain employs TRBV7-6 and TRBJ2-7, with 14 positions matching TRBD2. Germline V CDR1 and CDR2: SGHVS, FNYEAQ. This CDR3 has 16 residues. V lost 1 base and J lost 3; bases outside the gene matches: 2. In nucleotides, the CDR3 is TGTGCCAGCAGCTTAGGACTAGCGGGGGGGAACTACGAGCAGTACTTC. It codes for CASSLGLAGGNYEQYF.